What follows is one TCR beta chain and its context. The data stem from a study of T-cell reconstitution after alpha-beta-depleted transplantation in children. This CDR3 contains 13 residues. Preparation of the TCRbeta library involved a method that used unique molecular identifiers. TCRdb used MiXCR to reprocess the PCR reads, holding one entry per CDR3 protein. Found here are a few hundred thousand distinct CDR3 sequences, 12% of them singletons; the top ten hold less than 6.5%. This TCR was sampled from a human donor who donated a stem cell graft to a child with combined immunodeficiency. The sequenced sample was PBMCs from the stem cell graft donor, obtained from the stem cell graft. V gene TRBV21-1 combines with J gene TRBJ2-6; the table calls TRBD1, which could not be checked here. TRBV21-1 is labeled a pseudogene. Here the CDR3 reads CASVRAGANVLTF. In DNA, the CDR3 is TGTGCCAGCGTCAGGGCTGGGGCCAACGTCCTGACTTTC.